This T cell receptor beta chain was captured by sequencing in a study of blood T cells in healthy people across ages. Study context: Capturing about one barcoded beta molecule per two T cells was achieved by template switching.

V was cut by 2 bases and J by 3 bases, with 8 bases left in between. Germline CDR1 and CDR2: LGHDT and YNNKEL (reference sequence). The CDR3 runs 13 residues. This clonotype was observed once. A second about 7 to 12 cycle PCR used barcoded and J-beta primers. From the 5' RACE reads, TCRdb called clonotypes with MiXCR, one entry per CDR3 protein. The sample lists 1.5 million to 2 million distinct CDR3 sequences; about 31% were seen once. Russia was home to the donors, healthy Caucasian individuals aged roughly 6 to 90. The chain has TRBV3-1 and TRBJ2-7; weak D call: TRBD2 (5 bases). Sequencing input: blood. The clonotype originates from a woman aged 25 to 39 in good health. This CDR3 reads CASSQRGNYEQYF. CDR3 DNA: TGTGCCAGCAGCCAACGGGGTAACTACGAGCAGTACTTC.